One and the same sample provided the 6 T cell receptor beta chains below, sequenced in a study of blood T cells in healthy people across ages. A second PCR of about 7 to 11 cycles used a sample-barcoded 5' primer and a J-beta primer mix. TCRdb processed the 5' RACE reads anew with MiXCR; each CDR3 protein has one entry. The sample includes over 1,500,000 distinct CDR3 sequences, 30% to 40% of them seen just once. Sequenced input: blood. The receptors here all came from a human donor in good health.

This clonotype was detected a few times. This chain connects TRBV12-3 or TRBV12-4 to TRBJ2-7; 8 bases map to TRBD1. CDR3 length: 15 residues. The V gene end was trimmed by 4 bases and the J gene end by 3 bases; junction bases not matched to a gene: 8. CDR3 DNA: TGTGCCAGCAGTTACTCAGGGGGCTCTAACTACGAGCAGTACTTC. Protein sequence: CASSYSGGSNYEQYF.

The CDR3 sequence is CSVGQGVSTEAFF. The CDR3 bases are TGCAGCGTTGGGCAGGGGGTGAGCACTGAAGCTTTCTTT. The rearrangement links TRBV29-1 to TRBJ1-1; 7 bases map to TRBD1. V trimming: 4 bases; J trimming: 4 bases; junction bases outside the gene matches: 6. Germline V gene sequence: CDR1 SQVTM, CDR2 ANQGSEA. The CDR3 is 13 amino acids.

This clonotype was observed a few times. This rearrangement joins TRBV9 to TRBJ1-1; D unresolved. CDR3 size: 15 residues. The V and J ends lost 0 bases and 0 bases respectively, with 9 bases between them. Germline values: CDR1 SGDLS, CDR2 YYNGEE. CDR3 amino acids: CASSVAAGMNTEAFF. Written as DNA, the CDR3 is TGTGCCAGCAGCGTAGCTGCAGGCATGAACACTGAAGCTTTCTTT.

In this sample, this clonotype turned up a few times. The chain links TRBV4-2 to TRBJ1-6, with no clear D. V was cut by 4 bases and J by 5 bases, with 6 bases left in between. Per the germline V gene, CDR1 is LGHNA and CDR2 is YNFKEQ. The CDR3 length is 13 residues. The CDR3 here is CASSREDNSPLHF. Here the CDR3 DNA reads TGTGCCAGCAGCCGGGAAGATAATTCACCCCTCCACTTT.

In this sample, this clonotype turned up a few times. One end of the junction varies from germline; a read error may be responsible. V is TRBV20-1 and J is TRBJ2-7, with TRBD2 matching over 8 bases. The CDR3 contains 14 residues. CDR1 is DFQATT and CDR2 is SNEGSKA in the germline V gene (reference sequence). CDR3 residues: CGARDGGESYEQYF. In DNA form, the CDR3 reads TGCGGTGCTAGAGACGGGGGGGAGTCCTACGAGCAGTACTTC.

V usage is TRBV7-6 and J usage is TRBJ2-5, with TRBD1 matching 9 bases. Germline CDR1 is SGHVS and CDR2 is FNYEAQ. V was clipped by 3 bases and J by 4 bases; unmatched bases: 9. The CDR3 consists of 16 residues. Written as DNA, the CDR3 is TGTGCCAGCAGCTTTATGGGACAGGGAAACTTAGAGACCCAGTACTTC. Its translation: CASSFMGQGNLETQYF.